Listed below are T cell receptor beta chains from one sample, sequenced in a study of human T cells and chemical hapten exposure. TCRdb fed the RACE reads into MiXCR, producing one record per CDR3 protein. The sample holds tens of thousands of distinct CDR3 sequences; about 10% are singletons and the top ten take approximately 6.3%. The specimen was whole blood, collected in connection with sensitization to the hapten diphenylcyclopropenone (DPC). Source of these receptors: a man aged 30-40 years with alopecia areata. Some clones in this sample may be carry-over from other donors' samples. Each CDR3 is given with its conserved first and last residue. A D gene is named only where the DNA matches it firmly. For some rows the clone size is stated as once, few or many, or as a class when expanded; others skip it.

TRBD2 TRBJ2-7 TRBV6-8 NA TGTGCCAGCAGTTCGGGGGGGCTAATCACCTACGAGCAGTACTTC CASSSGGLITYEQYF
TRBD1 TRBJ1-1 TRBV18 NA TGTGCCAGCTCACCACCGGGGACAGCGGCAGGGAACACTGAAGCTTTCTTT CASSPPGTAAGNTEAFF
NA TRBJ2-2 TRBV2 many TGTGCCAGCAGAGAACAGAGATCCCTGAACACCGGGGAGCTGTTTTTT CASREQRSLNTGELFF
NA TRBJ2-1 TRBV2 many TGTGCCAGCAGGATACAGGGGGGGACCTACAATGAGCAGTTCTTC CASRIQGGTYNEQFF
NA TRBJ2-1 TRBV28 once TGTGCCAGCGCCAATACGGGAGTTACCTACAATGAGCAGTTCTTC CASANTGVTYNEQFF
NA TRBJ1-2 TRBV3-1 many TGTGCCAGCAGCCAACTCCCGGGCTACGGGGGGAGCTATGGCTACACCTTC CASSQLPGYGGSYGYTF
NA TRBJ1-2 TRBV2 NA TGTGCCAGCAGTGTTGACCGGACAGCAAATGGCTACACCTTC CASSVDRTANGYTF
NA TRBJ2-1 TRBV7-2 NA TGTGCCAGCAGCCTCGCTCCGGGACTCAGAAACAATGAGCAGTTCTTC CASSLAPGLRNNEQFF
NA TRBJ1-5 TRBV19 NA TGTGCCAGTAGTACCCAGACTGTAAGCAATCAGCCCCAGCATTTT CASSTQTVSNQPQHF
NA TRBJ2-1 TRBV7-2 many TGTGCCAGCAGCTTAGACGCCGGACCCAATGAGCAGTTCTTC CASSLDAGPNEQFF
TRBD2 TRBJ2-2 TRBV9 many TGTGCCAGCAGCGTGAGCGGGGGGGCGATCACCGGGGAGCTGTTTTTT CASSVSGGAITGELFF
TRBD1 TRBJ1-5 TRBV28 many TGTGCCAGCAGACCGGACAGGGGAGGGAATCAGCCCCAGCATTTT CASRPDRGGNQPQHF
TRBD2 TRBJ2-3 TRBV7-6 many TGTGCCAGCAGCTCACCCCCGTGGGGCGGGGGTAACGCAGATACGCAGTATTTT CASSSPPWGGGNADTQYF
NA TRBJ1-1 TRBV20-1 many TGCAGAGCGGGACCGGGGAACACTGAAGCTTTCTTT CRAGPGNTEAFF
NA TRBJ2-1 TRBV19 many TGTGCCAGTAGTTTCCGGGTCATTGGGGTCCGTGAGCAGTTCTTC CASSFRVIGVREQFF
TRBD2 TRBJ2-5 TRBV5-5 few TGTGCCAGCACTACCGGGACTAGACAAGAGACCCAGTACTTC CASTTGTRQETQYF
NA TRBJ1-3 TRBV6-6 NA TGTGCCAGCCTTCAGGCGGCTGGAAACACCATATATTTT CASLQAAGNTIYF
NA TRBJ1-1 TRBV21-1 NA TGTGCCAGCAGCCAGGACAGTACCCTGAACACTGAAGCTTTCTTT CASSQDSTLNTEAFF
NA TRBJ2-5 TRBV20-1 medium-sized TGCAGTGTTCTAACCCAGGGACCACCAGAGACCCAGTACTTC CSVLTQGPPETQYF
TRBD2 TRBJ2-5 TRBV7-3 once TGTGCCAGCAGCTTAAGACTAGCGGCTCAAGAGACCCAGTACTTC CASSLRLAAQETQYF
TRBD1 TRBJ2-1 TRBV7-3 NA TGTGCCAGCAGCTCCCGGACAGGGATCGCCTACAATGAGCAGTTCTTC CASSSRTGIAYNEQFF
NA TRBJ1-1 TRBV5-5 few TGTGCCAGCAGCTTGGGAGTGGGGGCTATGAACACTGAAGCTTTCTTT CASSLGVGAMNTEAFF
NA TRBJ2-3 TRBV28 few TGTGCCAGCAGCGAACAGCTAGATACGCAGTATTTT CASSEQLDTQYF
NA TRBJ2-1 TRBV3-1 NA TGTGCCAGCAGCCAAGACTGGCCCGATGAGCAGTTCTTC CASSQDWPDEQFF
TRBD2 TRBJ2-1 TRBV7-9 many TGTGCCAGCAGCTTAGGGCCTAGCGGGGGTGCGGATGAGCAGTTCTTC CASSLGPSGGADEQFF
NA TRBJ2-3 TRBV5-6 many TGTGCCAGCAGCCGTTTACAGGGCACAGATACGCAGTATTTT CASSRLQGTDTQYF